This T cell receptor (beta chain) was found in a study of T cells in Graves' hyperthyroidism and ophthalmopathy. Clinical symptoms, serum thyroxine, TRAb, thyroid ultrasound and orbital computed tomography established diagnosis. The germline V gene encodes CDR1 MNHEY and CDR2 SVGAGI. The CDR3 has 16 amino acids. TCR beta CDR3 regions were amplified from RNA transcripts. TCR CDR3 underwent first-round RT-PCR with the HTBI primer set. In TCRdb, the multiplex PCR reads were re-called with MiXCR into one record per CDR3 protein. Among around 600,000 distinct CDR3 sequences listed, less than 45% were seen once.

Material for sequencing was peripheral blood or thyroid tissue (not recorded which). The chain combines TRBV6-5 with TRBJ2-5; 10 nucleotides line up with TRBD1. With the DNA end fitting TRBJ2-7 better, the J assignment may be wrong. The source is an adult man with Graves' disease, either hyperthyroidism or ophthalmopathy (not recorded which). The CDR3 is CASSYAAGTGEYEQYF. CDR3 sequence (DNA): TGTGCCAGCAGTTACGCCGCCGGGACAGGGGAGTACGAGCAGTACTTC.